This T cell receptor (beta chain) was profiled in a study of T cell repertoires in cytomegalovirus infection. Study-level information: Used in the study were CMV epitopes, some recently identified and HLA-C-restricted, others well-studied and HLA-B-restricted. Through public TCR beta signatures, both CMV infection and matching HLA type were indicated. Study findings and constraints: Carriage of CMV together with the relevant HLA was identifiable through cumulative public TCR beta family frequency. Across the ex vivo response, the dominant clonotypes were HLA-C-restricted CMV-specific TCR beta clonotypes.

CDR3 length: 15 residues. Trimming took 2 bases from V and 6 from J, leaving 15 bases between them. In germline, CDR1 is LNHNV, CDR2 YYDKDF (reference sequence). TCRdb processed the reads anew with MiXCR; each CDR3 protein has one entry. The data hold around 900,000 distinct CDR3 sequences, with 31% observed a single time. This clonotype occurred a few times. Its antigen is not identified. V is TRBV15 and J is TRBJ2-3; D gene uncertain. Sequences were derived from cultured CD8+ T cells from PBMCs, sampled from culture after CMV antigen stimulation. The sequence derives from a human donor in good health (CMV status not recorded). Some clones in this sample may be carry-over from other donors' samples. The CDR3 DNA sequence: TGTGCCACCAGCAGATCTGACCCCATCCCGGATACGCAGTATTTT. This codes for CATSRSDPIPDTQYF.